Presented here are 10 T cell receptor beta chains from one specimen sequenced in a study of post-analysis software for immune sequencing data. Notes on the study in general: TRBV segments more frequent in patients than in controls numbered roughly 5 and included TRBV5-6, TRBV5-1 and TRBV20-1.

Included in the TCR beta cDNA libraries were unique molecular identifiers. TCRdb recomputed calls from the PCR reads with MiXCR, one row per CDR3 protein. The data contain around 770,000 distinct CDR3 sequences, under 60% of them singletons. These receptors lack a known antigen. The sequencing input was blood. All receptors derive from a girl between 10 and 17 years old with multiple sclerosis.

The rearrangement joins TRBV5-1 to TRBJ2-1, with a possible D match to TRBD2 (6 bases). The germline CDR1 and CDR2 sequences are SGHRS and YFSETQ. The V and J ends lost 0 bases and 6 bases respectively, with 13 bases between them. The CDR3 covers 15 residues. The CDR3 region is CASSLAGTLVNEQFF. DNA for the CDR3: TGCGCCAGCAGCTTGGCCGGGACTTTAGTCAATGAGCAGTTCTTC.

This clonotype has more than one count but fewer than ten. The chain is built from TRBV29-1 and TRBJ2-1; no reliable D call. The CDR3 has 12 amino acids. The germline V gene has CDR1 SQVTM and CDR2 ANQGSEA. The CDR3 sequence is CSVKDQYNEQFF. The CDR3 DNA reads TGCAGTGTCAAGGACCAATACAATGAGCAGTTCTTC.

A word on this clonotype: The junction and the germline gene differ at one end; a read error may be behind it. The chain uses TRBV7-7 and TRBJ2-5; 7 bases align to TRBD1. Germline-derived CDR1 and CDR2 are SSHAT and FNYEAQ (reference sequence). The CDR3 extends over 16 amino acids. The CDR3 protein is CASSLVVGQPQETQYF. The CDR3 DNA reads TGTGCTAGCAGCTTAGTTGTGGGACAGCCTCAAGAGACCCAGTACTTC.

V is TRBV29-1 and J is TRBJ2-5, with 8 bases matching TRBD2. The CDR3 covers 16 residues. The germline V gene encodes CDR1 SQVTM and CDR2 ANQGSEA. V shed 4 bases, J shed 3 bases, and the junction held 13 bases outside the gene matches. DNA of the CDR3: TGCAGCGTTGCCTATAAACGGGGGACTAGAAAAGAGACCCAGTACTTC. This sequence encodes CSVAYKRGTRKETQYF.

The chain is built from TRBV29-1 and TRBJ2-1, with D unresolved. Germline loops: CDR1 SQVTM, CDR2 ANQGSEA. Between the trimmed V and J ends, which lost 3 bases and 2 bases, there was a span of 5 bases. This CDR3 comprises 12 residues. CDR3 nucleotides: TGCAGCGTTGACCAAACCTACAATGAGCAGTTCTTC. It specifies CSVDQTYNEQFF.

The chain links TRBV5-1 to TRBJ2-1; 12 nucleotides match TRBD2. The J call is doubtful: the DNA matches TRBJ2-7 better. CDR1 and CDR2 from the germline V gene are SGHRS and YFSETQ. This CDR3 is built from 16 residues. The CDR3 loop reads CASSPRPTSGSYEQYF. As DNA, the CDR3 is TGCGCCAGCAGTCCCCGACCGACTAGCGGGAGCTACGAGCAGTACTTC.

The count of this clonotype is one. Since a much larger clone is just one base distant, this may be a read error. The gene calls are TRBV11-2 and TRBJ2-1, with 7 nucleotides matching TRBD1. This CDR3 contains 14 residues. The V gene's germline CDR1 is SGHAT and CDR2 FQNNGV. The CDR3 DNA is TGTGCCAACAGCTACCGGGACAGTTACAATGAGCAGTTCTTC. Amino acid sequence: CANSYRDSYNEQFF.

In its sample, this clonotype was seen many times. The V call is TRBV6-5, the J call TRBJ1-2, with 11 bases fitting TRBD1. The CDR3 totals 14 residues. J gave up 7 bases and V 6 bases, and 7 bases lay outside the gene matches. The V gene's germline CDR1 is MNHEY and CDR2 SVGAGI. For the CDR3, the DNA is TGTGCCAGCAGACGGACAGGGGGCGAAGGTGGCTACACCTTC. Encoded protein: CASRRTGGEGGYTF.

This clonotype was counted at least ten times. The junction and the germline gene differ at one end; a read error may be behind it. The chain combines TRBV4-1 with TRBJ2-5; TRBD1 matches at 7 bases. The V gene's germline CDR1 is MGHRA and CDR2 YSYEKL. The CDR3 runs 13 residues. CDR3 coding DNA: TGTGCCAGCAGCCAGGGGGTACTGGAGACCCAGTACTTC. Its protein is CASSQGVLETQYF.

This clonotype appeared a few times. V gene TRBV19 combines with J gene TRBJ1-2; 10 bases match TRBD1. V shed 5 bases, J shed 3 bases, and the junction held 3 bases outside the gene matches. Germline CDR1 and CDR2: LNHDA and SQIVND (reference sequence). This CDR3 contains 14 residues. The CDR3 loop reads CASSLDRGDYGYTF. CDR3 nucleotides: TGTGCCAGTAGTCTGGACAGGGGGGACTATGGCTACACCTTC.